The 6 T cell receptor beta chains listed next were all sequenced from one sample in a study of OX40 agonist ivuxolimab in advanced cancers. Libraries were prepared by immunoSEQ multiplex PCR; TCRdb keeps only in-frame clonotypes and omits some of them. The profile shows 30,000 to 40,000 clones, over 80% of them singletons. This sample comprised CD4+ or CD8+ T cells sorted from blood, obtained in a trial of the OX40 agonist ivuxolimab. These receptors were obtained from an adult with an advanced solid tumor such as melanoma, head and neck, liver or kidney cancer.

The V and J genes are TRBV7-2 and TRBJ2-2, with TRBD2 identical over 11 bases. The V gene end was trimmed by 4 bases and the J gene end by 9 bases; junction bases not matched to a gene: 10. The germline gives CDR1 SGHTA, CDR2 FQGNSA. The CDR3 totals 16 residues. The CDR3 coding sequence is TGTGCCAGCAGCTCCTTAGCTAGCGGGAGGAGGTGGGAGCTGTTTTTT. It yields the protein CASSSLASGRRWELFF.

CDR3 residues: CASSIQGYEQYF. The CDR3 DNA reads TGTGCCAGCAGCATACAGGGCTACGAGCAGTACTTC. This chain links TRBV13 with TRBJ2-7, with D possibly matching TRBD1 (6 bases). The CDR3 consists of 12 residues. Germline CDR1 reads PRHDT; CDR2 reads FYEKMQ (reference sequence). V lost 5 bases, J lost 3 bases, and 8 bases lay in between.

In its sample, this clone was seen once. The DNA of the CDR3 is TGTGCCAGCTCACCACAAGGTAGCGGGAGTTTCTACGAGCAGTACTTC. Translation: CASSPQGSGSFYEQYF. This sequence joins TRBV18 and TRBJ2-7; 9 bases are shared with TRBD2. The V segment lost 1 base and the J segment 3 bases; nucleotides outside the gene matches: 7. Germline CDR1 and CDR2: KGHSH and LQKENI. There are 16 residues in the CDR3.

The V and J genes are TRBV19 and TRBJ1-1; D is unclear. The CDR3 consists of 13 residues. V was cut by 2 bases and J by 0 bases, with 4 bases left in between. Germline V CDR1 and CDR2: LNHDA, SQIVND (reference sequence). The CDR3 DNA follows: TGTGCCAGTAGTATAATTGTGAACACTGAAGCTTTCTTT. Its protein is CASSIIVNTEAFF.

The chain carries TRBV5-1 and TRBJ1-1; perhaps TRBD1 as D (6 bases). V lost 3 bases and J 3 bases, leaving 9 bases between the germline ends. The germline V gene encodes CDR1 SGHRS and CDR2 YFSETQ. The CDR3 has 13 amino acids. This chain's CDR3 is CASSSRGDTEAFF. The CDR3 DNA is TGCGCCAGCAGCTCGAGGGGGGACACTGAAGCTTTCTTT.

CDR3: CASSDRGGQPQHF. CDR3 bases: TGTGCCAGCAGCGACCGGGGGGGTCAGCCCCAGCATTTT. The chain uses TRBV5-4 and TRBJ1-5, with D perhaps TRBD1 (5 bases). V lost 4 bases, J lost 6 bases, and 11 bases lay in between. Germline CDR1 SGHNT, CDR2 YYREEE (reference sequence). The CDR3 loop spans 13 amino acids.